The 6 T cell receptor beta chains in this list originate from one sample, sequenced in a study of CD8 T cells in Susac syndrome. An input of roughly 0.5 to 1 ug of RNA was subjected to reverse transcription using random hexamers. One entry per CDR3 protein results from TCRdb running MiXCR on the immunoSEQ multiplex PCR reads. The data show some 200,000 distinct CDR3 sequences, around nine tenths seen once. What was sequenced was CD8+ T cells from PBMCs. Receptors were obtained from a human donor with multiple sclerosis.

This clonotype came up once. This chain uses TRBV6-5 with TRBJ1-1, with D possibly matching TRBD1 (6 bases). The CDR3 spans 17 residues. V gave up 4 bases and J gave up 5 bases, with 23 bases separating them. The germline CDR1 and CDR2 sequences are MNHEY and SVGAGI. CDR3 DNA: TGTGCCAGCAGTTGCCCCACCTCGGGGGGCCCAGGGACTGAAGCTTTCTTT. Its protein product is CASSCPTSGGPGTEAFF.

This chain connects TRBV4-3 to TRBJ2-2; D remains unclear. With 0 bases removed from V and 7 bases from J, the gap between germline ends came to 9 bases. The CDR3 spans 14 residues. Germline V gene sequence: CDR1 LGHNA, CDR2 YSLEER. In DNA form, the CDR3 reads TGCGCCAGCAGCCAAGAGATGGAGAGCGGGGAGCTGTTTTTT. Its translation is CASSQEMESGELFF.

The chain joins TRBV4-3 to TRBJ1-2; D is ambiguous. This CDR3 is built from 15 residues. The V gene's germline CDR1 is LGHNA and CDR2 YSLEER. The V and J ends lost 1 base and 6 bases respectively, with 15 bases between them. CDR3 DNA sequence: TGCGCCAGCAGCCAAGTGGTTGTTGGCTCCCATGGCTACACCTTC. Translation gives CASSQVVVGSHGYTF.

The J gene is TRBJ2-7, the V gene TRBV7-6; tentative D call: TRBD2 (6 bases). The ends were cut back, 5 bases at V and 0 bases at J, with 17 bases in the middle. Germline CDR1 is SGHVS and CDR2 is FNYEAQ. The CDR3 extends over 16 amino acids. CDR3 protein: CASSPTDYRSSYEQYF. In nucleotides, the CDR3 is TGTGCCAGCAGCCCCACGGACTATCGAAGCTCCTACGAGCAGTACTTC.

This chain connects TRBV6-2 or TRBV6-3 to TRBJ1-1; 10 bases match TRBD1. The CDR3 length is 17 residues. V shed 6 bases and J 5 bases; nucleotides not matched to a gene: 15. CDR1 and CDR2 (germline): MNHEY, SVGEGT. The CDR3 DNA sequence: TGTGCCAGCAGGCCCGGGACAGGGGACTTCTGGGGAACTGAAGCTTTCTTT. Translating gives CASRPGTGDFWGTEAFF.

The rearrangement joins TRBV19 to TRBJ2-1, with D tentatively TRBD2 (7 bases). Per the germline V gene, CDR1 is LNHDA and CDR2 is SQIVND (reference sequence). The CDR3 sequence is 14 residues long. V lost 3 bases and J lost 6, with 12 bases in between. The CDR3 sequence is CASSIGGGANEQFF. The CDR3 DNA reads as TGTGCCAGTAGTATTGGTGGGGGGGCCAATGAGCAGTTCTTC.